The 21 T cell receptor beta chains presented below share a single source sample, sequenced in a study of OX40 agonist ivuxolimab in advanced cancers. Repertoires were generated with immunoSEQ multiplex PCR, while TCRdb's copy carries only in-frame clones and drops some. The sample shows about 65,000 clones, about 90% of them seen only once. The specimen was CD4+ or CD8+ T cells sorted from blood, collected in a trial of the OX40 agonist ivuxolimab. Source of these receptors: an adult with an advanced solid tumor such as melanoma, head and neck, liver or kidney cancer.

This chain connects TRBV6-5 to TRBJ1-2; 8 positions match TRBD1. Per the germline V gene, CDR1 is MNHEY and CDR2 is SVGAGI. The junction had 7 bases not matched to a gene; V was cut back by 5 bases and J by 8 bases. CDR3 size: 13 residues. The CDR3 nucleotides are TGTGCCAGCAGTACCCTGGACAGGGCCGGCTACACCTTC. Its protein is CASSTLDRAGYTF.

The CDR3: CASSSLGPDTQYF. The CDR3 nucleotides read TGTGCCAGCAGCTCCTTAGGCCCAGATACGCAGTATTTT. The chain links TRBV5-6 to TRBJ2-3; D not resolved. Deletions cut 3 bases from V and 4 bases from J, with 9 bases between. The CDR3 length is 13 residues. Germline CDR1 SGHDT, CDR2 YYEEEE.

The rearrangement links TRBV28 to TRBJ1-1; TRBD1 agrees at 8 bases. V lost 6 bases, J lost 6 bases, and 6 bases stayed unmatched. The CDR3 loop spans 13 amino acids. Per germline, CDR1 MDHEN and CDR2 SYDVKM. CDR3 residues: CASRPDRGAEAFF. The CDR3 nucleotides are TGTGCCAGCAGACCTGACAGGGGTGCTGAAGCTTTCTTT.

This chain uses TRBV27 with TRBJ2-7, with TRBD1 matching over 8 bases. After removal of 7 bases from V and 1 base from J, the junction contained 6 bases not matched to a gene. Germline CDR1 is MNHEY and CDR2 is SMNVEV (reference sequence). This CDR3 spans 14 amino acids. CDR3 DNA: TGTGCCAGCAAGAGGACAGGGATATCCTACGAGCAGTACTTC. Translating it yields CASKRTGISYEQYF.

The rearrangement links TRBV29-1 to TRBJ2-7, with 7 bases that match TRBD1. This CDR3 comprises 11 residues. In germline, CDR1 is SQVTM, CDR2 ANQGSEA. The ends lost 6 bases at V and 3 bases at J; junction bases unmatched: 2. CDR3 nucleotides: TGCAGCGTGGGACAGAGCTACGAGCAGTACTTC. The encoded protein is CSVGQSYEQYF.

J is TRBJ2-1 and V is TRBV6-1, with D possibly called TRBD1 or TRBD2 (5 bases each). The CDR3 totals 16 residues. In germline, CDR1 is MNHNS, CDR2 SASEGT. With 4 bases removed from V and 6 bases from J, the gap between germline ends came to 19 bases. CDR3 DNA: TGTGCCAGCAGTGCCCATCGGGACCCCTCTAGCAATGAGCAGTTCTTC. Protein sequence: CASSAHRDPSSNEQFF.

The rearrangement joins TRBV10-3 to TRBJ1-4; no firm D call. CDR3 size: 15 residues. CDR1 and CDR2 from the germline V gene are ENHRY and SYGVKD. The V and J ends lost 2 bases and 0 bases respectively, with 7 bases between them. The CDR3 DNA reads TGTGCCATCAGTGAGAATGGGGCAACTAATGAAAAACTGTTTTTT. Translation: CAISENGATNEKLFF.

CDR3 residues: CASSRGGSSGNTIYF. The CDR3, as DNA: TGTGCCAGCTCCCGAGGGGGAAGCTCTGGAAACACCATATATTTT. The chain carries TRBV4-2 and TRBJ1-3, with D perhaps TRBD1 (6 bases). CDR3 size: 15 residues. V was cut by 8 bases and J by 0 bases, with 14 bases left in between. CDR1 LGHNA and CDR2 YNFKEQ come from the germline V gene.

The J gene is TRBJ2-5, the V gene TRBV30; weak D call: TRBD2 (6 bases). This CDR3 spans 13 amino acids. Germline V gene sequence: CDR1 GTSNPN, CDR2 SVGIG (reference sequence). Trimming left V 2 bases short and J 2 bases short, with 9 bases between. The CDR3, as DNA: TGTGCCTGGAGTCGACTAGGACAAGAGACCCAGTACTTC. Its translation: CAWSRLGQETQYF.

This clone was observed once. The gene calls are TRBV7-8 and TRBJ1-1; weak D call: TRBD1 (5 bases). CDR3 size: 18 residues. The germline gives CDR1 SGHVS, CDR2 FQNEAQ. Trimming removed 6 bases from V and 0 bases from J, with 23 bases in between. The CDR3 reads CASSRAIRQGNMNTEAFF. CDR3 DNA sequence: TGTGCCAGCAGTCGGGCAATACGGCAGGGAAACATGAACACTGAAGCTTTCTTT.

The chain is built from TRBV29-1 and TRBJ2-1; possible D gene TRBD1, 5 bases. There are 14 residues in the CDR3. The germline V gene encodes CDR1 SQVTM and CDR2 ANQGSEA. Trimming took off 8 bases at V and 1 base at J, with 15 bases between the two ends. The CDR3 DNA reads TGCAGCTTCAACCCGACAGAATCCTACAATGAGCAGTTCTTC. This codes for CSFNPTESYNEQFF.

The chain employs TRBV7-9 and TRBJ1-2; D remains unclear. Germline CDR1 and CDR2: SEHNR and FQNEAQ (reference sequence). The CDR3 spans 12 residues. The germline V and J ends were trimmed by 5 bases and 7 bases, with 11 bases remaining between them. The CDR3 coding sequence is TGTGCCAGCAGCCAAGACATTTTTGGCTACACCTTC. Translating it yields CASSQDIFGYTF.

This chain joins TRBV29-1 and TRBJ1-5; perhaps TRBD1 as D (6 bases). The CDR3 is made up of 14 amino acids. The V end was cut by 6 bases, the J end by 1 base, with 13 bases between. In germline, CDR1 is SQVTM, CDR2 ANQGSEA. The CDR3, as DNA: TGCAGCGTGGGTGGGGGCGCGAGCAATCAGCCCCAGCATTTT. This gives the protein CSVGGGASNQPQHF.

This clone was seen just once. J is TRBJ1-6 and V is TRBV18; 7 nucleotides align to TRBD1. The CDR3 spans 16 residues. Germline assignment: CDR1 KGHSH and CDR2 LQKENI. Losses at the gene ends were 3 bases for V and 5 bases for J; bases not matched to a gene: 7. The DNA of the CDR3 is TGTGCCAGCTCACCCCGCGGACAGGACGATAATTCACCCCTCCACTTT. It specifies CASSPRGQDDNSPLHF.

J is TRBJ2-5 and V is TRBV15, with TRBD1 identical over 10 bases. Germline loops: CDR1 LNHNV, CDR2 YYDKDF (reference sequence). J gave up 2 bases and V 5 bases, and 8 bases lay outside the gene matches. CDR3 length: 16 amino acids. CDR3 sequence reads: CATSRGRGQGQETQYF. The CDR3 bases are TGTGCCACCAGCCGGGGTCGGGGACAGGGGCAAGAGACCCAGTACTTC.

This chain joins TRBV19 and TRBJ1-5; 7 nucleotides align to TRBD1. From germline, CDR1 is LNHDA and CDR2 SQIVND (reference sequence). V lost 4 bases and J lost 5; bases outside the gene matches: 8. CDR3 length equals 15 residues. The CDR3: CASSTPDRFYQPQHF. Written as DNA, the CDR3 is TGTGCCAGTAGTACCCCGGACAGGTTTTATCAGCCCCAGCATTTT.

The V call is TRBV27, the J call TRBJ1-6; the D is unclear. The CDR3 is made up of 13 amino acids. Germline loops: CDR1 MNHEY, CDR2 SMNVEV (reference sequence). V was shortened by 7 bases and J by 5 bases, with 9 bases between the two germline ends. The DNA of the CDR3 is TGTGCCAGCAAAGGACGGAATAATTCACCCCTCCACTTT. Translated: CASKGRNNSPLHF.

The rearrangement uses TRBV30 and TRBJ1-6; 10 positions agree with TRBD1. V gave up 3 bases and J gave up 9 bases; unmatched junction bases: 2. Germline CDR1 reads GTSNPN; CDR2 reads SVGIG (reference sequence). The CDR3 extends over 13 amino acids. The CDR3 DNA is TGTGCCTGGAGGGGACAGGGGCGTTCACCCCTCCACTTT. Its protein product is CAWRGQGRSPLHF.

The chain is built from TRBV30 and TRBJ2-1; D unclear. Germline loops: CDR1 GTSNPN, CDR2 SVGIG (reference sequence). The CDR3 is made up of 12 amino acids. The V end lost 0 bases, the J end lost 13 bases, and 13 bases lay between the germline ends. CDR3 nucleotides: TGTGCCTGGAGTGTATCTTACCCATCCCAGTTCTTC. Amino acids: CAWSVSYPSQFF.

This chain links TRBV2 with TRBJ1-4; D is unclear. The germline CDR1 and CDR2 sequences are SNHLY and FYNNEI. Trimming shortened V by 2 bases and J by 0 bases, and 10 bases separated the two germline ends. The CDR3 consists of 16 residues. The CDR3 coding sequence is TGTGCCAGCAGTGAAAGGGCAGGCTCAACTAATGAAAAACTGTTTTTT. It yields the protein CASSERAGSTNEKLFF.

The V gene is TRBV5-8, the J gene TRBJ1-1, with a possible D match to TRBD1 (6 bases). V was pared by 7 bases and J by 11 bases, with 15 bases between. CDR1 is SGHTS and CDR2 is YDEGEE in the germline V gene. The CDR3 covers 11 residues. CDR3 nucleotide sequence: TGTGCCAGCCCCAAAAGGGGGGGGGCTTTCTTT. Translation gives CASPKRGGAFF.